Below, 17 T cell receptor beta chains from the same sample are listed, as sequenced in a study of T cell responses to AZD1222 COVID-19 vaccine. Some clones are missing from TCRdb's copy, which holds only in-frame ones; the method was immunoSEQ multiplex PCR. The table has about 120,000 clones, roughly 87% seen once; the top ten hold roughly a tenth. This specimen was peripheral blood, taken on day 0 of AZD1222 vaccination. These receptors all come from an adult in good health.

This chain joins TRBV7-2 and TRBJ2-5; no firm D call. The CDR3 loop spans 14 amino acids. Germline-derived CDR1 and CDR2 are SGHTA and FQGNSA. V was shortened by 1 base and J by 4 bases, with 10 bases between the two germline ends. The CDR3 loop is CASSLGFAGETQYF. The CDR3 bases are TGTGCCAGCAGCTTAGGCTTTGCCGGAGAGACCCAGTACTTC.

The chain links TRBV13 to TRBJ2-3; no reliable D call. Trimming pared 5 bases from V and 4 bases from J, leaving 13 bases between. This CDR3 comprises 14 residues. Germline CDR1 is PRHDT and CDR2 is FYEKMQ (reference sequence). CDR3 amino acids: CASSPRWSADTQYF. The CDR3 region has the DNA TGTGCCAGCAGCCCCCGGTGGAGCGCAGATACGCAGTATTTT.

This sequence joins TRBV6-5 and TRBJ1-6, with D maybe TRBD1 (6 bases). Per germline, CDR1 MNHEY and CDR2 SVGAGI. The CDR3 length is 14 residues. The germline V and J ends were trimmed by 6 bases and 9 bases, with 15 bases remaining between them. CDR3 DNA sequence: TGTGCCAGCAGCGACACAGGGTTTGGTTCACCCCTCCACTTT. The encoded protein is CASSDTGFGSPLHF.

The chain links TRBV7-2 to TRBJ2-7; a weak D match, TRBD2 (5 bases). Germline V gives CDR1 SGHTA, CDR2 FQGNSA. V gave up 1 base and J gave up 2 bases, with 12 bases separating them. The CDR3 runs 15 residues. CDR3 region: CASSLEHRRAYEQYF. The CDR3 DNA reads as TGTGCCAGCAGCTTAGAGCACCGGCGGGCCTACGAGCAGTACTTC.

The CDR3 DNA follows: TGTGCCAGCTCACAGGGACAGGGCATCCAGCCCCAGCATTTT. Protein: CASSQGQGIQPQHF. This chain connects TRBV18 to TRBJ1-5; TRBD1 matches at 9 bases. The germline V gene has CDR1 KGHSH and CDR2 LQKENI. J lost 7 bases, V lost 4 bases, and 5 bases had no gene match. The CDR3 has 14 amino acids.

The chain uses TRBV2 and TRBJ1-6, with TRBD1 matching 9 bases. Germline trimming cut 6 bases from V and 10 bases from J; bases unmatched to any gene: 4. Per the germline V gene, CDR1 is SNHLY and CDR2 is FYNNEI. CDR3 length: 13 amino acids. The CDR3 spells CASRQTGGSPLHF. CDR3 DNA: TGTGCCAGCAGGCAAACAGGGGGCTCACCCCTCCACTTT.

CDR3 loop: CSVEAFRGSSGNTIYF. Written as DNA, the CDR3 is TGCAGCGTTGAAGCATTCAGGGGTAGCTCTGGAAACACCATATATTTT. This chain links TRBV29-1 with TRBJ1-3, with TRBD1 as a possible D gene (6 bases). The CDR3 covers 16 residues. The V gene's germline CDR1 is SQVTM and CDR2 ANQGSEA. The V end lost 1 base, the J end lost 0 bases, and 13 bases lay between the germline ends.

The chain employs TRBV11-2 and TRBJ2-7, with 10 bases lining up with TRBD1. The germline V gene has CDR1 SGHAT and CDR2 FQNNGV. CDR3 length equals 15 residues. Germline trimming cut 4 bases from V and 0 bases from J; bases unmatched to any gene: 3. DNA of the CDR3: TGTGCCAGCAGCTGGGACAGGGGCAACTCCTACGAGCAGTACTTC. Its translation is CASSWDRGNSYEQYF. Full variable domain (missing parts from reference TRBV11-2 and TRBJ2-7): EAGVAQSPRYKIIEKRQSVAFWCNPISGHATLYWYQQILGQGPKLLIQFQNNGVVDDSQLPKDRFSAERLKGVDSTLKIQPAKLEDSAVYLCASSWDRGNSYEQYFGPGTRLTVT.

The chain has TRBV15 and TRBJ2-4, with 9 bases fitting TRBD1. Germline V lookup: CDR1 LNHNV, CDR2 YYDKDF (reference sequence). The CDR3 spans 16 residues. The J segment lost 1 base and the V segment lost 8 bases, leaving 9 bases of the junction unmatched. CDR3 nucleotide sequence: TGTGCCACCCATCCTACAGGGGGCGAGGCCAAAAACATTCAGTACTTC. It is translated as CATHPTGGEAKNIQYF.

V and J are TRBV4-1 and TRBJ2-7, with D tentatively TRBD2 (5 bases). This CDR3 comprises 13 residues. V was clipped by 1 base and J by 4 bases, with 8 bases between them. Germline V gene sequence: CDR1 MGHRA, CDR2 YSYEKL. CDR3 residues: CASSQAGSYEQYF. In nucleotides, the CDR3 is TGCGCCAGCAGCCAAGCGGGGAGTTACGAGCAGTACTTC.

The rearrangement joins TRBV18 to TRBJ1-4, with D possibly matching TRBD1 (5 bases). V lost 1 base and J 5 bases, leaving 8 bases between the germline ends. The CDR3 totals 14 residues. From germline, CDR1 is KGHSH and CDR2 LQKENI. DNA for the CDR3: TGTGCCAGCTCACCACAGGGGTTAAATGAAAAACTGTTTTTT. Amino acid sequence: CASSPQGLNEKLFF.

CDR3 residues: CAWSPPRVGGPGTNYGYTF. In DNA form, the CDR3 reads TGTGCCTGGAGTCCTCCCCGAGTTGGCGGTCCGGGGACAAACTATGGCTACACCTTC. The chain is built from TRBV30 and TRBJ1-2, with D perhaps matching TRBD1 (6 bases). The CDR3 spans 19 residues. CDR1 and CDR2 from the germline V gene are GTSNPN and SVGIG (reference sequence). V was trimmed by 2 bases and J by 2 bases, leaving 27 bases between them.

The gene calls are TRBV18 and TRBJ1-4; D may be TRBD1 (6 bases). This CDR3 contains 14 residues. Trimming removed 4 bases at V and 0 bases at J, with 6 bases between. Germline CDR1 and CDR2: KGHSH and LQKENI. The CDR3 protein is CASSQGATNEKLFF. In DNA form, the CDR3 reads TGTGCCAGCTCACAGGGGGCAACTAATGAAAAACTGTTTTTT.

The V gene is TRBV15, the J gene TRBJ2-7; D unclear. This CDR3 region has 12 residues. Trimming cost V 0 bases and J 4 bases, with 4 bases left between them. Looked up from germline, CDR1 is LNHNV and CDR2 is YYDKDF (reference sequence). CDR3 bases: TGTGCCACCAGCAGAGATGATTACGAGCAGTACTTC. It is translated as CATSRDDYEQYF.

The V and J genes are TRBV6-2 or TRBV6-3 and TRBJ1-4, with 8 bases that match TRBD1. The CDR3 totals 15 residues. V was pared by 4 bases and J by 7 bases, with 8 bases of the junction left unmatched. Germline CDR1 reads MNHEY; CDR2 reads SVGEGT. The CDR3 region has the DNA TGTGCCAGCAGTTCGCGGGGACAGGCCCGTGAAAAACTGTTTTTT. It is translated as CASSSRGQAREKLFF.

The chain links TRBV14 to TRBJ1-6, with 9 positions matching TRBD1. The CDR3 length is 17 residues. In germline, CDR1 is SGHDN, CDR2 FVKESK. Trimming removed 4 bases from V and 4 bases from J; junction bases left unmatched: 8. The DNA of the CDR3 is TGTGCCAGCAGCCTCTCCGGGGGGACAGGGTATAATTCACCCCTCCACTTT. It codes for CASSLSGGTGYNSPLHF. The full variable domain, in which reference TRBV14 and TRBJ1-6 provide the parts outside the CDR3, is EAGVTQFPSHSVIEKGQTVTLRCDPISGHDNLYWYRRVMGKEIKFLLHFVKESKQDESGMPNNRFLAERTGGTYSTLKVQPAELEDSGVYFCASSLSGGTGYNSPLHFGNGTRLTVT.

J is TRBJ2-7 and V is TRBV28; the match to TRBD1 covers 7 bases. Unmatched junction bases numbered 10, after V lost 3 bases and J lost 5 bases. The CDR3 sequence is 15 residues long. The germline V gene has CDR1 MDHEN and CDR2 SYDVKM. The CDR3 DNA follows: TGTGCCAGCAGTTTCGATTTAGGGGGCGTCAACGAGCAGTACTTC. Protein sequence: CASSFDLGGVNEQYF.